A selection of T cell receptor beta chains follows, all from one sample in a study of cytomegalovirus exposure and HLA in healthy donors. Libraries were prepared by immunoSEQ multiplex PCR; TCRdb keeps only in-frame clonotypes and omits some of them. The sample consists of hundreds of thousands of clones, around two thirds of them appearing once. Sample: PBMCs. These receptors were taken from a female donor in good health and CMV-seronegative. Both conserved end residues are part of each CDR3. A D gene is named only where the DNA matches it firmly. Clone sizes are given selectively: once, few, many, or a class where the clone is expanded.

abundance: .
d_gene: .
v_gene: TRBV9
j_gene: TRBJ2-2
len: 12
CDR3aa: CASSQGMGELFF
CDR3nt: TGTGCCAGCAGCCAGGGGATGGGGGAGCTGTTTTTT

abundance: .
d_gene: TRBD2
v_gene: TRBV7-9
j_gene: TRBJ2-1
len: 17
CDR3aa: CASSPRIRLATYNEQFF
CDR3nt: TGTGCCAGCAGCCCCCGAATTAGACTAGCGACTTACAATGAGCAGTTCTTC

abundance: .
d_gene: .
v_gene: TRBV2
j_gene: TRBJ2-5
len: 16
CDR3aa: CASSELARGGQETQYF
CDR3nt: TGTGCCAGCAGTGAATTAGCGAGAGGGGGCCAAGAGACCCAGTACTTC

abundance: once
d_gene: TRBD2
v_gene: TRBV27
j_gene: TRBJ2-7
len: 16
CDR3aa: CASSLSGLAGSYEQYF
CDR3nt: TGTGCCAGCAGTTTATCCGGACTAGCGGGATCCTACGAGCAGTACTTC

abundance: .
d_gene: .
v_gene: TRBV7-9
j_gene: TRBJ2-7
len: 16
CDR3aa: CASSLVEGGGSYEQYF
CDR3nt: TGTGCCAGCAGCTTAGTGGAAGGGGGGGGGTCGTACGAGCAGTACTTC

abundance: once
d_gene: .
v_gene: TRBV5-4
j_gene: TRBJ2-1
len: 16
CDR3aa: CASSLLGAGADNEQFF
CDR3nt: TGTGCCAGCAGCTTGCTAGGTGCGGGGGCCGACAATGAGCAGTTCTTC

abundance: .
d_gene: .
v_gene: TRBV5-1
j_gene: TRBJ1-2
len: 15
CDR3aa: CASSLLQGPEGGYTF
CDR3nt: TGCGCCAGCAGCCTACTACAGGGACCCGAGGGTGGCTACACCTTC

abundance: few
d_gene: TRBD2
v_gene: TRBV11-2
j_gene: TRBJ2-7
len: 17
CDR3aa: CASSLVPAGVSNYEQYF
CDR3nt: TGTGCCAGCAGCTTAGTACCAGCGGGAGTGTCAAATTACGAGCAGTACTTC

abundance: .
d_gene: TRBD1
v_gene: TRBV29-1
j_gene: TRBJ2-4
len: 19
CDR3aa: CSVDLGLTRGKSAKNIQYF
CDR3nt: TGCAGCGTTGACTTAGGGCTGACCAGGGGGAAGTCGGCCAAAAACATTCAGTACTTC

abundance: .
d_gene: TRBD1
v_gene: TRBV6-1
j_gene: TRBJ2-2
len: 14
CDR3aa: CAIRRQGSTGELFF
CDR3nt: TGTGCCATCAGAAGACAGGGGAGCACCGGGGAGCTGTTTTTT

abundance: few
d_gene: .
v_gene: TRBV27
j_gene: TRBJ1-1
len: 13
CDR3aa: CASSGDTHTEAFF
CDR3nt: TGTGCCAGCAGTGGCGACACCCACACTGAAGCTTTCTTT

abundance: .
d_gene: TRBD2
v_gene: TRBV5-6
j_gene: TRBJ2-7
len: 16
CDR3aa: CASSFKGLADSYEQYF
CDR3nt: TGTGCCAGCAGCTTTAAGGGACTAGCGGACTCCTACGAGCAGTACTTC

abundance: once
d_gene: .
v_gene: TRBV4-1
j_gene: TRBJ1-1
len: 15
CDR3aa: CASSQDVRSVTEAFF
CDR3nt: TGCGCCAGCAGCCAAGACGTACGCAGCGTCACTGAAGCTTTCTTT

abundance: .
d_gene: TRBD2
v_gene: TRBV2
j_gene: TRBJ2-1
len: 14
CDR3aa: CASTGTRGSNEQFF
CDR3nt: TGTGCCAGCACCGGGACTAGAGGATCCAATGAGCAGTTCTTC

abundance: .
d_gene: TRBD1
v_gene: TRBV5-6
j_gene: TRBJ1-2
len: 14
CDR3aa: CASSLRDRNYGYTF
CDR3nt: TGTGCCAGCAGCTTGAGGGACAGAAACTATGGCTACACCTTC

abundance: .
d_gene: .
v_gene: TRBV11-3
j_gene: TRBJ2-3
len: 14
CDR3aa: CASSFGAGTDTQYF
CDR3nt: TGTGCCAGCAGCTTTGGAGCGGGCACAGATACGCAGTATTTT

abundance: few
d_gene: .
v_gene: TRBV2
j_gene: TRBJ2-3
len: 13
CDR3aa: CASRLDYTDTQYF
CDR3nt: TGTGCCAGCAGACTAGACTACACAGATACGCAGTATTTT

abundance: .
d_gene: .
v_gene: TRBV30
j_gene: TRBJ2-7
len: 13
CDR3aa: CAWSRRTTYEQYF
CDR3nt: TGTGCCTGGAGCCGACGGACTACCTACGAGCAGTACTTC

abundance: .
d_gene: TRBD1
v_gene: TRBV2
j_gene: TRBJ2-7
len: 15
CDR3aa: CASSVVGQGVGEQYF
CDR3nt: TGTGCCAGCAGTGTGGTAGGACAGGGGGTGGGAGAGCAGTACTTC

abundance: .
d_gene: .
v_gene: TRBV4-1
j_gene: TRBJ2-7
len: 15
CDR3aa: CASSPQRAPSYEQYF
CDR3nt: TGCGCCAGCAGCCCCCAGCGGGCCCCCTCCTACGAGCAGTACTTC

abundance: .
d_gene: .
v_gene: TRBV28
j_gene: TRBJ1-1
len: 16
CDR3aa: CASSSRFRGARTEAFF
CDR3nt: TGTGCCAGCAGCAGTCGCTTCCGGGGGGCTAGGACTGAAGCTTTCTTT

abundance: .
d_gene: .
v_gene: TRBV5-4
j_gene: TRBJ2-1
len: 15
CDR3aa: CASSGAGVGNNEQFF
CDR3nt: TGTGCCTCCTCGGGGGCGGGAGTGGGAAACAATGAGCAGTTCTTC

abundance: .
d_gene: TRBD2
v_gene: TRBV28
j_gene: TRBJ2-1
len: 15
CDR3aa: CASSTGTSGRNEQFF
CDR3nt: TGTGCCAGCAGTACTGGGACTAGCGGGAGGAATGAGCAGTTCTTC

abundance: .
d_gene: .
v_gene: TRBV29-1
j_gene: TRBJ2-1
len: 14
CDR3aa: CSVIGVGIYNEQFF
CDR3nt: TGCAGCGTGATAGGGGTCGGAATCTACAATGAGCAGTTCTTC

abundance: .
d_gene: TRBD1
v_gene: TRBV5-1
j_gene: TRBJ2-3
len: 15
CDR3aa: CASSMRQGPTDTQYF
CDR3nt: TGCGCCAGCAGCATGAGACAGGGGCCCACAGATACGCAGTATTTT

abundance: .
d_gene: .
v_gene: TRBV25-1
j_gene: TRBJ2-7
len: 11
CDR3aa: CASSNSYEQYF
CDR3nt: TGTGCCAGCAGTAACAGCTACGAGCAGTACTTC

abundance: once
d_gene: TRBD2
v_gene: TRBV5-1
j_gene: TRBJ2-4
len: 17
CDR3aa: CASSIAGGPYKGNIQYF
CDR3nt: TGCGCCAGCTCCATAGCGGGAGGGCCGTATAAGGGGAACATTCAGTACTTC

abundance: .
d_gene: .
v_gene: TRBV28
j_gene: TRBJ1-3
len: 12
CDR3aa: CASSGKRGTIYF
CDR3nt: TGTGCCAGCAGTGGGAAGCGGGGCACCATATATTTT

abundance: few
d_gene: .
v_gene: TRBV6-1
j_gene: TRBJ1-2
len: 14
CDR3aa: CASRHRDTAYGYTF
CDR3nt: TGTGCCAGCAGGCACCGGGACACGGCTTATGGCTACACCTTC

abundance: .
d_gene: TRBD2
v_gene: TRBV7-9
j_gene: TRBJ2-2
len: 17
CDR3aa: CASSHPLAGGVTGELFF
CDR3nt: TGTGCCAGCAGCCATCCCCTAGCGGGAGGAGTCACCGGGGAGCTGTTTTTT

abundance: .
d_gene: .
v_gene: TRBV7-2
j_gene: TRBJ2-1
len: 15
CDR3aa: CASSLSSGNNNEQFF
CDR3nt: TGTGCCAGCAGCCTTAGTAGCGGAAATAACAATGAGCAGTTCTTC

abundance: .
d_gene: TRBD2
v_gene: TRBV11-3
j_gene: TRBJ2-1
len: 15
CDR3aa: CASSTRLAGVDEQFF
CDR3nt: TGTGCCAGCAGCACCCGACTAGCGGGAGTGGATGAGCAGTTCTTC

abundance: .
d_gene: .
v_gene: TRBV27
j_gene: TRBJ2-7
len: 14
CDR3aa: CASSLVTSSYEQYF
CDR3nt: TGTGCCAGCAGTTTAGTGACTAGTAGCTACGAGCAGTACTTC

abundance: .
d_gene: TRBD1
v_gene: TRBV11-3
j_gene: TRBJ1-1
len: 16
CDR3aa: CASRSWTGGYNTEAFF
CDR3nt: TGTGCCAGCAGATCTTGGACAGGGGGATATAACACTGAAGCTTTCTTT

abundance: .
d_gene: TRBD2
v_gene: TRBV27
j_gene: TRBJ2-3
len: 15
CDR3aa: CASIKGTSGTDTQYF
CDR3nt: TGTGCCAGCATCAAAGGGACTAGCGGGACAGATACGCAGTATTTT

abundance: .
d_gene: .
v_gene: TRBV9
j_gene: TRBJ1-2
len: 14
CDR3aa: CASSVDAADYGYTF
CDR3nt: TGTGCCAGCAGCGTAGACGCGGCAGACTATGGCTACACCTTC

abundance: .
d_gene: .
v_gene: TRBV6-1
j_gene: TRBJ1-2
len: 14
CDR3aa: CASSERGRLYGYTF
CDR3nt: TGTGCCAGCAGTGAAAGGGGCCGCCTCTATGGCTACACCTTC

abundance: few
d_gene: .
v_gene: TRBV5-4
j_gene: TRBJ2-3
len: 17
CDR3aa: CASSLVATRPSTDTQYF
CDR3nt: TGTGCCAGCAGCTTGGTGGCGACTCGACCTAGCACAGATACGCAGTATTTT

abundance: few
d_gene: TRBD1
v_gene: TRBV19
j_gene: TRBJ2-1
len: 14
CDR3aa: CASSRDRGKSEQFF
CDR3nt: TGTGCCAGTAGTCGGGACAGGGGAAAGAGTGAGCAGTTCTTC

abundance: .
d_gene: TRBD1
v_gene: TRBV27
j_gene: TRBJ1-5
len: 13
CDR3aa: CASSGQGDQPQHF
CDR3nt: TGTGCCAGCAGTGGACAGGGGGATCAGCCCCAGCATTTT

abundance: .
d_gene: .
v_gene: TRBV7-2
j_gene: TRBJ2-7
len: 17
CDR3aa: CASSRGPIAGLGYEQYF
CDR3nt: TGTGCCAGCAGCAGGGGCCCAATTGCGGGATTAGGCTACGAGCAGTACTTC